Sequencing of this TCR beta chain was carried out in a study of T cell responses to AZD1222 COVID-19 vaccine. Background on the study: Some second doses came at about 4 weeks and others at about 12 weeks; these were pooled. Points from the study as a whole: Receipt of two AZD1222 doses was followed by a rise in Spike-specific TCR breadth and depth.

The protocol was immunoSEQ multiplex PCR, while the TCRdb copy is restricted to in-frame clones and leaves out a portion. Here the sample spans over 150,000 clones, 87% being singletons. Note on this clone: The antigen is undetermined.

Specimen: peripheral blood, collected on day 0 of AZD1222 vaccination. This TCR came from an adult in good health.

Written as DNA, the CDR3 is TGTGCCAGCAGTTTGCCTGGGGGCGCAGGGCCGAATGAGCAGTTCTTC. Residues: CASSLPGGAGPNEQFF. This chain uses TRBV28 with TRBJ2-1; D perhaps matches TRBD1 (6 bases). CDR3 length equals 16 residues. Trimming pared 3 bases from V and 7 bases from J, leaving 19 bases between. In germline, CDR1 is MDHEN, CDR2 SYDVKM.